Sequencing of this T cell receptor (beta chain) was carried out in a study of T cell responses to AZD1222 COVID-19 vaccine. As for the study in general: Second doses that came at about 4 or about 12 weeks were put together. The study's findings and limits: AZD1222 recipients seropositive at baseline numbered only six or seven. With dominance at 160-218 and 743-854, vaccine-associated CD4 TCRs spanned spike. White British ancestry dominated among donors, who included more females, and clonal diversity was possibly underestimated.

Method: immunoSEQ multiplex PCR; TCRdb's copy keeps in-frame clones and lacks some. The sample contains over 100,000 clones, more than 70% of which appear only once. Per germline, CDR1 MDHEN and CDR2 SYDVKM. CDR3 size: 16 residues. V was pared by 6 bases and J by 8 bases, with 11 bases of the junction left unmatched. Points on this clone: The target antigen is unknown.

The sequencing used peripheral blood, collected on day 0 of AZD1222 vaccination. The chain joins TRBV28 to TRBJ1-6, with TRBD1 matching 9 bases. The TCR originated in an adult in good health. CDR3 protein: CASSSPGQGNHSPLHF. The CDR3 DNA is TGTGCCAGCAGCTCGCCGGGACAGGGTAATCATTCACCCCTCCACTTT.